This T cell receptor (beta chain) emerged from a study of CD4 T cells in relation to SARS-CoV-2 and coronaviruses. V lost 4 bases to trimming and J lost 2 bases, with 9 bases between them. Looked up from germline, CDR1 is SGHNT and CDR2 is YYREEE (reference sequence). The CDR3 is 14 amino acids. Profiling relied on immunoSEQ multiplex PCR, and the TCRdb table lists in-frame clones only, not all of them. This table holds about 56,000 clones, approximately 90% found once. Sequenced input: naive CD4+ T cells from PBMCs. This sample's subset: naive CD4+ T cells isolated by negative enrichment. This sequence was found in an adult with COVID-19. The J gene is TRBJ2-2, the V gene TRBV5-4, with D maybe TRBD1 (6 bases). The CDR3: CASSVGHNTGELFF. The CDR3, as DNA: TGTGCCAGCAGCGTGGGACATAACACCGGGGAGCTGTTTTTT.